This T cell receptor (beta chain) was identified in a study of T-cell memory formation after mild COVID-19. Overall study findings and caveats: Later expanders leaned toward CD4+, whereas clones contracting from day 15 to 85 were balanced CD4/CD8. CD4+ contracting clones lay mainly in CM and EM, CD8+ ones in EMRA.

MiXCR, applied by TCRdb to the 5' RACE reads, yields one record per CDR3 protein. The data show some 210,000 distinct CDR3 sequences, 27% seen once. The CDR3 loop spans 14 amino acids. V gave up 5 bases and J gave up 5 bases; unmatched junction bases: 4. Germline CDR1 reads SGHTA; CDR2 reads FQGNSA. Note on this clonotype: As yet, its antigen is unknown.

The specimen sequenced was PBMCs or a T cell subset sorted from them (not recorded which). This TCR was sampled from an adult woman who had mild COVID-19 (a few samples of this study predate the infection). Cell type and time point are not known. The chain employs TRBV7-2 and TRBJ2-1, with TRBD2 matching 9 bases. The CDR3 nucleotides read TGTGCCAGCAGCCAGCGGGGGGCGGACAATGAGCAGTTCTTC. Encoded protein: CASSQRGADNEQFF.